The 11 T cell receptor beta chains below all came from one sample that was sequenced in a study of blood T cell repertoires in COVID-19. The assay was immunoSEQ multiplex PCR, and TCRdb's table has in-frame clones only and misses some. The sample yields 300,000 or so clones, more than 80% seen once. Sequences were obtained from peripheral blood. These receptors were collected from a man between 18 and 35 years old who had recovered from COVID-19.

The CDR3 DNA reads TGTGCCAGCAACAGCCCCGGGACTGGTGGCTACACCTTC. Translating it yields CASNSPGTGGYTF. The chain couples TRBV27 to TRBJ1-2, with TRBD1 as a possible D gene (5 bases). There are 13 residues in the CDR3. V lost 7 bases, J lost 7 bases, and 16 bases lay in between. Germline-derived CDR1 and CDR2 are MNHEY and SMNVEV (reference sequence).

This clone was recorded only once. This sequence joins TRBV6-5 and TRBJ1-2, with a tentative D call TRBD1 (5 bases). The CDR3 sequence is 15 residues long. Trimming left V 2 bases short and J 2 bases short, with 12 bases between. Germline V gene data show CDR1 as MNHEY and CDR2 as SVGAGI. DNA for the CDR3: TGTGCCAGCAGTTACGGCGGGGCCCTCAACTATGGCTACACCTTC. Translating it yields CASSYGGALNYGYTF.

About this clone: This sample also contains other DNA sequences that code for the same CDR3. V and J are TRBV6-5 and TRBJ2-7; 10 bases fit TRBD1. J lost 2 bases, V lost 5 bases, and 3 bases had no gene match. CDR1 MNHEY and CDR2 SVGAGI come from the germline V gene. The CDR3 is made up of 14 amino acids. The CDR3 protein is CASSRGQGTYEQYF. CDR3 bases: TGTGCCAGCAGTAGGGGACAGGGGACCTACGAGCAGTACTTC.

The chain joins TRBV27 to TRBJ2-7; 7 bases line up with TRBD1. The CDR3 is 16 residues long. From germline, CDR1 is MNHEY and CDR2 SMNVEV (reference sequence). V gave up 7 bases and J gave up 1 base; unmatched junction bases: 13. The CDR3: CASKGVTGAASYEQYF. The DNA for the CDR3 is TGTGCCAGCAAGGGCGTCACAGGGGCGGCATCCTACGAGCAGTACTTC.

The rearrangement uses TRBV6-2 or TRBV6-3 and TRBJ1-4, with a weak D call TRBD1 (5 bases). Per germline, CDR1 MNHEY and CDR2 SVGEGT. Trimming left V 2 bases short and J 6 bases short, with 7 bases between. This CDR3 has 13 residues. The CDR3 here is CASSYGADEKLFF. CDR3 nucleotide sequence: TGTGCCAGCAGTTACGGGGCGGATGAAAAACTGTTTTTT.

V gene TRBV6-5 combines with J gene TRBJ2-1, with 8 bases that match TRBD1. With V trimmed by 4 bases and J by 7 bases, 3 bases remained unmatched. CDR1 is MNHEY, CDR2 SVGAGI, per germline. This CDR3 has 13 amino acids. The CDR3 coding sequence is TGTGCCAGCAGTTGGACAGGGTCAAATGAGCAGTTCTTC. The encoded protein is CASSWTGSNEQFF.

The CDR3 loop is CASSSGVSNYGYTF. The CDR3 coding sequence is TGCGCCAGCAGCTCGGGGGTATCCAACTATGGCTACACCTTC. This rearrangement joins TRBV4-3 to TRBJ1-2, with D possibly TRBD1 on 5 matching bases. The CDR3 covers 14 residues. V was pared by 5 bases and J by 2 bases, with 12 bases between. Germline V gene data show CDR1 as LGHNA and CDR2 as YSLEER.

This chain uses TRBV11-3 with TRBJ1-5, with 9 bases matching TRBD1. This CDR3 is built from 20 residues. V shed 1 base and J 0 bases; nucleotides not matched to a gene: 13. Germline-derived CDR1 and CDR2 are SGHNT and YENEEA. DNA of the CDR3: TGTGCCAGCAGCTTAGTTCCGACAGGGGGAGTTCGGAATAGCAATCAGCCCCAGCATTTT. Translated, it gives CASSLVPTGGVRNSNQPQHF. Using reference TRBV11-3 and TRBJ1-5 for the parts outside the CDR3, the full variable domain is EAGVVQSPRYKIIEKKQPVAFWCNPISGHNTLYWYLQNLGQGPELLIRYENEEAVDDSQLPKDRFSAERLKGVDSTLKIQPAELGDSAVYLCASSLVPTGGVRNSNQPQHFGDGTRLSIL.

This clone was found a few times. The rearrangement links TRBV19 to TRBJ1-2, with D possibly matching TRBD1 (6 bases). Germline V gene data show CDR1 as LNHDA and CDR2 as SQIVND (reference sequence). The ends were cut back, 9 bases at V and 0 bases at J, with 14 bases in the middle. The CDR3 totals 14 residues. The CDR3 DNA follows: TGTGCCAGCTCGGACAGAACCTCTAACTATGGCTACACCTTC. Protein: CASSDRTSNYGYTF.

The chain uses TRBV4-3 and TRBJ1-1; 10 nucleotides line up with TRBD1. The CDR3 spans 15 residues. Unmatched junction bases numbered 13, after V lost 8 bases and J lost 7 bases. The V gene's germline CDR1 is LGHNA and CDR2 YSLEER. In DNA form, the CDR3 reads TGCGCCAGCGGCCGGAAGGGACAGGGGAGTGGTGAAGCTTTCTTT. The encoded protein is CASGRKGQGSGEAFF.

The table lists this clone with a count of one. J is TRBJ1-1 and V is TRBV11-1; D is uncertain. The CDR3 length is 13 residues. The V and J ends lost 7 bases and 0 bases respectively, with 9 bases between them. Germline V gene data show CDR1 as SGHAT and CDR2 as FQDESV (reference sequence). CDR3: CASTSGMNTEAFF. For the CDR3, the DNA is TGTGCCAGCACCTCGGGAATGAACACTGAAGCTTTCTTT.